Presented here are 20 T cell receptor beta chains from one specimen sequenced in a study of cytomegalovirus exposure and HLA in healthy donors. In the PCR, 60 Vbeta and 13 Jbeta primers were used. The assay was immunoSEQ multiplex PCR, and TCRdb's table has in-frame clones only and misses some. The sample has approximately 140,000 clones, about 77% seen once; the top ten hold 1.5% to 2%. The sample was PBMCs. Receptors originate from a female donor in good health and CMV-seronegative.

The gene calls are TRBV5-1 and TRBJ2-1; TRBD2 is a possible D gene (6 bases). Germline CDR1 and CDR2: SGHRS and YFSETQ. CDR3 length equals 16 residues. The V end lost 4 bases, the J end lost 7 bases, and 21 bases lay between the germline ends. The CDR3 region has the DNA TGCGCCAGCAGCGCAATACCGGGACCCGGAGGGAATGAGCAGTTCTTC. This gives the protein CASSAIPGPGGNEQFF. Using reference TRBV5-1 and TRBJ2-1 for the parts outside the CDR3, the full variable domain is KAGVTQTPRYLIKTRGQQVTLSCSPISGHRSVSWYQQTPGQGLQFLFEYFSETQRNKGNFPGRFSGRQFSNSRSEMNVSTLELGDSALYLCASSAIPGPGGNEQFFGPGTRLTVL.

The CDR3 spells CASSPAQSEQYF. The DNA of the CDR3 is TGTGCCAGCAGCCCCGCCCAGTCCGAGCAGTACTTC. V gene TRBV5-5 combines with J gene TRBJ2-7; D uncertain. Trimming removed 4 bases at V and 6 bases at J, with 11 bases between. The length of the CDR3 is 12 residues. Germline V gene lookup returns CDR1 SGHKS and CDR2 YYEKEE (reference sequence). The whole variable domain, filled in from reference TRBV5-5 and TRBJ2-7, reads DAGVTQSPTHLIKTRGQQVTLRCSPISGHKSVSWYQQVLGQGPQFIFQYYEKEERGRGNFPDRFSARQFPNYSSELNVNALLLGDSALYLCASSPAQSEQYFGPGTRLTVT.

The chain uses TRBV19 and TRBJ1-2, with TRBD1 matching over 7 bases. V shed 7 bases and J 5 bases; nucleotides not matched to a gene: 16. Germline V lookup: CDR1 LNHDA, CDR2 SQIVND (reference sequence). The CDR3 consists of 16 residues. CDR3 sequence: CASTRDSQGRLYGYTF. CDR3 DNA: TGTGCCAGTACCCGGGACAGCCAAGGACGGCTATATGGCTACACCTTC.

CDR3 region: CSVDYSGEVPGELFF. The CDR3 DNA follows: TGCAGCGTTGATTACTCTGGGGAGGTTCCCGGGGAGCTGTTTTTT. The chain combines TRBV29-1 with TRBJ2-2; tentatively, D is TRBD2 (6 bases). The CDR3 runs 15 residues. The V gene's germline CDR1 is SQVTM and CDR2 ANQGSEA. With 3 bases removed from V and 6 bases from J, the gap between germline ends came to 17 bases.

This sequence joins TRBV6-5 and TRBJ2-7; the match to TRBD1 covers 8 bases. The V and J ends lost 5 bases and 3 bases, in that order; junction bases with no gene match: 9. CDR3 size: 15 residues. CDR1 and CDR2 from the germline V gene are MNHEY and SVGAGI. The CDR3 coding sequence is TGTGCCAGCAGTATCCGGACAGGGAGCATCTACGAGCAGTACTTC. It encodes CASSIRTGSIYEQYF.

Only one count was recorded for this clone. Other DNA sequences in the sample encode the same CDR3. This sequence joins TRBV18 and TRBJ1-2, with TRBD1 matching over 9 bases. The germline gives CDR1 KGHSH, CDR2 LQKENI. J gave up 2 bases and V 3 bases, and 1 base lay outside the gene matches. The CDR3 loop spans 14 amino acids. The CDR3 coding sequence is TGTGCCAGCTCACCGGGACAGGGAAACTATGGCTACACCTTC. Protein sequence: CASSPGQGNYGYTF.

CDR3 region: CASSLNSLGQGAYGYTF. CDR3 coding DNA: TGTGCCAGCAGCTTAAACTCGCTCGGGCAGGGGGCGTATGGCTACACCTTC. The chain employs TRBV7-3 and TRBJ1-2; 8 bases fit TRBD1. Germline CDR1 SGHTA, CDR2 FQGTGA. Unmatched junction bases numbered 12, after V lost 1 base and J lost 5 bases. This CDR3 spans 17 amino acids.

The chain couples TRBV5-1 to TRBJ2-5, with a tentative D call TRBD2 (6 bases). Per germline, CDR1 SGHRS and CDR2 YFSETQ. The CDR3 extends over 13 amino acids. Deletions cut 4 bases from V and 0 bases from J, with 7 bases between. The CDR3 region is CASSRGYQETQYF. CDR3 DNA: TGCGCCAGCAGCCGGGGGTACCAAGAGACCCAGTACTTC.

The V and J genes are TRBV27 and TRBJ1-2; no clear D. This CDR3 contains 12 residues. V gave up 8 bases and J gave up 0 bases, with 7 bases separating them. CDR1 and CDR2 from the germline V gene are MNHEY and SMNVEV (reference sequence). CDR3 sequence (DNA): TGTGCCAGCGGCTCCTCTAACTATGGCTACACCTTC. Protein: CASGSSNYGYTF.

The rearrangement joins TRBV7-6 to TRBJ2-7; tentatively, D is TRBD1 (6 bases). Trimming took off 1 base at V and 2 bases at J, with 15 bases between the two ends. CDR3 size: 16 residues. CDR1 and CDR2 from the germline V gene are SGHVS and FNYEAQ. The CDR3 loop reads CASSLVGTNSAYEQYF. DNA of the CDR3: TGTGCCAGCAGCTTAGTTGGGACAAACTCTGCCTACGAGCAGTACTTC. The whole variable domain, filled in from reference TRBV7-6 and TRBJ2-7, reads GAGVSQSPRYKVTKRGQDVALRCDPISGHVSLYWYRQALGQGPEFLTYFNYEAQQDKSGLPNDRFSAERPEGSISTLTIQRTEQRDSAMYRCASSLVGTNSAYEQYFGPGTRLTVT.

This clone appeared a few times. This chain links TRBV6-5 with TRBJ2-2; D is undetermined. This CDR3 has 12 amino acids. V lost 2 bases to trimming and J lost 8 bases, with 6 bases between them. The germline CDR1 and CDR2 sequences are MNHEY and SVGAGI. CDR3 coding DNA: TGTGCCAGCAGTTACGTATCGGGGGAGCTGTTTTTT. Its translation is CASSYVSGELFF.

This clone was seen more than once but under ten times. This chain uses TRBV5-1 with TRBJ2-2, with D perhaps matching TRBD2 (6 bases). The CDR3 runs 14 residues. V was pared by 4 bases and J by 4 bases, with 11 bases between. The germline CDR1 and CDR2 sequences are SGHRS and YFSETQ. The CDR3 reads CASSPGSSTGELFF. CDR3 bases: TGCGCCAGCAGCCCCGGGAGCAGCACCGGGGAGCTGTTTTTT.

Here the CDR3 reads CASSEITGTVQPQHF. The CDR3 bases are TGTGCCAGCAGTGAAATCACAGGGACCGTTCAGCCCCAGCATTTT. V and J are TRBV6-1 and TRBJ1-5, with a weak D call TRBD1 (6 bases). V dropped 2 bases and J dropped 6 bases, with 14 bases sitting between them. The germline CDR1 and CDR2 sequences are MNHNS and SASEGT. This CDR3 contains 15 residues.

The V call is TRBV6-1, the J call TRBJ2-5, with 7 bases fitting TRBD2. The DNA end is more similar to TRBJ2-7, so the J call may be wrong. The germline V gene has CDR1 MNHNS and CDR2 SASEGT. This CDR3 has 11 residues. The CDR3 DNA reads as TGTGCCAGCCAAGCGGGGTACGAGCAGTACTTC. The encoded protein is CASQAGYEQYF.

The chain employs TRBV28 and TRBJ1-3, with D possibly matching TRBD1 (5 bases). The CDR3 has 15 residues. Germline V gives CDR1 MDHEN, CDR2 SYDVKM. V lost 7 bases and J 0 bases, leaving 13 bases between the germline ends. The CDR3 loop is CASIEWGNSGNTIYF. CDR3 coding DNA: TGTGCCAGCATTGAGTGGGGCAACTCTGGAAACACCATATATTTT.

This clone has a single count. The chain employs TRBV5-6 and TRBJ2-5, with 13 positions matching TRBD2. The J call may be incorrect, as the DNA end agrees better with TRBJ2-7. There are 15 residues in the CDR3. Germline CDR1 is SGHDT and CDR2 is YYEEEE. The CDR3 coding sequence is TGTGCCAGCAGTCGGACTAGCGGGAGTCTCTACGAGCAGTACTTC. Translated: CASSRTSGSLYEQYF.

The rearrangement uses TRBV6-5 and TRBJ2-7; possibly TRBD1 for D (6 bases). Germline loops: CDR1 MNHEY, CDR2 SVGAGI. The CDR3 spans 15 residues. V was clipped by 3 bases and J by 4 bases, with 16 bases between them. In nucleotides, the CDR3 is TGTGCCAGCAGTTATTTCGAGGGGGAAGGGTACGAGCAGTACTTC. Protein sequence: CASSYFEGEGYEQYF.

V is TRBV10-2 and J is TRBJ2-7, with TRBD2 as a possible D gene (6 bases). Trimming shortened V by 5 bases and J by 1 base, and 15 bases separated the two germline ends. There are 15 residues in the CDR3. The germline V gene has CDR1 WSHSY and CDR2 SAAADI. CDR3 amino acids: CASSHTGTSSYEQYF. For the CDR3, the DNA is TGCGCCAGCAGTCACACCGGGACTTCATCCTACGAGCAGTACTTC.

The V call is TRBV30, the J call TRBJ2-3; 11 bases fit TRBD2. The CDR3 is made up of 18 amino acids. The germline CDR1 and CDR2 sequences are GTSNPN and SVGIG (reference sequence). V shed 5 bases, J shed 1 base, and the junction held 14 bases outside the gene matches. Here the CDR3 DNA reads TGTGCCTGGCGACTAGCGGTAGCGGGAGGGCCCCGCACAGATACGCAGTATTTT. Protein: CAWRLAVAGGPRTDTQYF.

The DNA of the CDR3 is TGTGCCAGCAGCTCCTCCAGGGGGCGCGACACTGAAGCTTTCTTT. Translated, it gives CASSSSRGRDTEAFF. V and J are TRBV11-2 and TRBJ1-1; 8 nucleotides align to TRBD1. CDR1 is SGHAT, CDR2 FQNNGV, per germline. V was clipped by 4 bases and J by 3 bases; unmatched bases: 7. CDR3 size: 15 residues. The full variable domain, rest sourced from reference TRBV11-2 and TRBJ1-1, is EAGVAQSPRYKIIEKRQSVAFWCNPISGHATLYWYQQILGQGPKLLIQFQNNGVVDDSQLPKDRFSAERLKGVDSTLKIQPAKLEDSAVYLCASSSSRGRDTEAFFGQGTRLTVV.